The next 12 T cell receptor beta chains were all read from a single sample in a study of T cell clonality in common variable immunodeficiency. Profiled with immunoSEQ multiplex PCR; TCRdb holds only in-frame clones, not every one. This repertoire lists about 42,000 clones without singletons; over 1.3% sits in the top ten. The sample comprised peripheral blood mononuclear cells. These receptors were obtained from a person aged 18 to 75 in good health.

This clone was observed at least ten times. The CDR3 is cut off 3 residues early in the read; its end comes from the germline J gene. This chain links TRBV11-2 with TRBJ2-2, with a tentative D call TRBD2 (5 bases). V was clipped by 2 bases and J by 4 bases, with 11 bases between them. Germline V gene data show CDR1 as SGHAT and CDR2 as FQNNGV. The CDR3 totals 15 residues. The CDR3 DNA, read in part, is TGTGCCAGCAGCTTAACTAGAAGTTCCACCGGGGAG. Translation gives CASSLTRSSTGE. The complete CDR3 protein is CASSLTRSSTGELFF.

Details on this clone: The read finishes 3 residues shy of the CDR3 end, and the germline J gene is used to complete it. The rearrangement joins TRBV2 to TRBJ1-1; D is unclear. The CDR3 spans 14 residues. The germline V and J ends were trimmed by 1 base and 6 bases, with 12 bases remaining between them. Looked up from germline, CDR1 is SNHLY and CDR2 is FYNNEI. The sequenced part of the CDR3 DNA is TGTGCCAGCAGTGAAGGTAGGGCGTTCGCTGAA. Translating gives CASSEGRAFAE. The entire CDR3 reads CASSEGRAFAEAFF.

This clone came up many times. CDR3 loop: CASSLVGGGNTIYF. The CDR3 bases that were read are TGTGCCAGCAGCTTAGTAGGGGGCGGAAACACC. The chain employs TRBV7-2 and TRBJ1-3; 7 bases are a match to TRBD1. The CDR3 extends 3 residues past the end of the read, so its final part is completed from the germline J gene. CDR3 size: 14 residues. V lost 1 base and J lost 4; bases outside the gene matches: 1. Germline CDR1 reads SGHTA; CDR2 reads FQGNSA.

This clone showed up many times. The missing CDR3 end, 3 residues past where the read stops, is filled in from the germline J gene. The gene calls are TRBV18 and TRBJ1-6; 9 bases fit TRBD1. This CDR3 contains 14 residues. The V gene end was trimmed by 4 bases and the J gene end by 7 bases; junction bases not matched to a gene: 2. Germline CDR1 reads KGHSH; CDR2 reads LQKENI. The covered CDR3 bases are TGTGCCAGCTCACTGGACAGGGGAAATTCACCC. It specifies CASSLDRGNSP. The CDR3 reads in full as CASSLDRGNSPLHF.

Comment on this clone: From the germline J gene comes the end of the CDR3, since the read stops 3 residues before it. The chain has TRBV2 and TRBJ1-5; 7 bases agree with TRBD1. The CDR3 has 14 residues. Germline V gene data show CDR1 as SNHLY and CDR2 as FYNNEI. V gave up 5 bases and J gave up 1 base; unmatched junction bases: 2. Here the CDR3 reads CASSRQGSNQPQHF. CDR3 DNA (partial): TGTGCCAGCAGTAGACAGGGAAGCAATCAGCCC.

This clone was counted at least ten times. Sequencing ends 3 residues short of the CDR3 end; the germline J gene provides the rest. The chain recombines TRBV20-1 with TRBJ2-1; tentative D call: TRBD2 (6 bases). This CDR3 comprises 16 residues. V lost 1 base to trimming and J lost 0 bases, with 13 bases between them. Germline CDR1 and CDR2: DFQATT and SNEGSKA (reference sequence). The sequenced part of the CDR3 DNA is TGCAGTGCTAGAGCCTGGGACTCGAGCTCCTACAATGAG. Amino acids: CSARAWDSSSYNE. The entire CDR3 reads CSARAWDSSSYNEQFF.

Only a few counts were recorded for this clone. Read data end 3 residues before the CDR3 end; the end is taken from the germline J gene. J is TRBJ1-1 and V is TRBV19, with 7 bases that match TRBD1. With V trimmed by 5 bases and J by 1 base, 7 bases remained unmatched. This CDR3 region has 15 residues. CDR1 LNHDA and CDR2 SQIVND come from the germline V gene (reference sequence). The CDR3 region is CASSPYRGQNTEAFF. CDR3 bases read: TGTGCCAGTAGTCCTTACAGGGGACAGAACACTGAA.

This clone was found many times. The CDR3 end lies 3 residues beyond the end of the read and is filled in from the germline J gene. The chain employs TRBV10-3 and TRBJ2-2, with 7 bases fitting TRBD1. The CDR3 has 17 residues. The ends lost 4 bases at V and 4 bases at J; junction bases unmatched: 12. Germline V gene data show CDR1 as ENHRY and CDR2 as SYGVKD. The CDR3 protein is CAISARQGKKATGELFF. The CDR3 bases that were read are TGTGCCATCAGTGCGCGACAGGGTAAAAAGGCCACCGGGGAG.

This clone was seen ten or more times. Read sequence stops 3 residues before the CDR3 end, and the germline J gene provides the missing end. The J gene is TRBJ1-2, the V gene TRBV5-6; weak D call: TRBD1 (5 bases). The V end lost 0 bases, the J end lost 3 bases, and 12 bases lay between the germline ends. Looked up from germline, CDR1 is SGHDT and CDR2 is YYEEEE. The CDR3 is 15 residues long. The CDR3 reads CASSLVRGRDYGYTF. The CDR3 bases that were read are TGTGCCAGCAGCTTGGTAAGAGGCAGGGACTATGGC.

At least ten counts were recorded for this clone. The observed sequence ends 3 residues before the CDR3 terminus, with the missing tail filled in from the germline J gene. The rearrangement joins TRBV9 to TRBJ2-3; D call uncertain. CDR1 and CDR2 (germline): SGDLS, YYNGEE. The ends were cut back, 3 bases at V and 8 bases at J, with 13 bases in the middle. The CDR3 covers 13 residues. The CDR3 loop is CASSGTDPVTQYF. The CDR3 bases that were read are TGTGCCAGCAGCGGAACTGATCCCGTTACG.

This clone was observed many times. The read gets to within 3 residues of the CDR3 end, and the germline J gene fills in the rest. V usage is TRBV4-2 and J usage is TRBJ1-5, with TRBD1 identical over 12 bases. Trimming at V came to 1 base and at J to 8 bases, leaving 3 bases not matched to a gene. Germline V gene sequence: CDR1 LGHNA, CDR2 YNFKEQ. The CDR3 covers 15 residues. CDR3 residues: CASSQGGTGGEPQHF. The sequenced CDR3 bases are TGTGCCAGCAGCCAAGGGGGGACAGGGGGCGAGCCC.

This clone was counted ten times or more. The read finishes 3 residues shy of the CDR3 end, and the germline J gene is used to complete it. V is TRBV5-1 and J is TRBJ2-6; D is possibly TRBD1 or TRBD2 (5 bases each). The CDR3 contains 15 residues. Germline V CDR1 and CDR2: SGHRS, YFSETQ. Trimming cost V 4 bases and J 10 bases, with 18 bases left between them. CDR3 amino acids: CASSPGGQGSNVLTF. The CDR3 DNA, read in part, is TGCGCCAGCAGCCCTGGAGGTCAGGGCTCGAACGTC.